This TCR beta chain was identified during a study of post-analysis software for immune sequencing data (dated by TCRdb to between 2015 and 2017). About the full investigation: Relapsing-remitting, secondary progressive and progressive-relapsing multiple sclerosis were recorded as disease courses, and subtype annotation was lacking for some patients. The patient repertoires were set against ten to eleven previously published healthy control repertoires from donors whose ages ranged from roughly 6 to 27 years. A subset of samples was prepared in parallel using single-end sample barcoding, then pooled and co-amplified after Illumina adapter ligation.

Paper-wide results and their limitations: Patients showed significantly higher frequencies than controls for about 5 TRBV segments, among them TRBV5-6, TRBV5-1 and TRBV20-1. Strong co-clustering of samples prepared in the same batch was shown by direct clustering with F measure, prompting a batch-effect correction. Normalized Chao1 diversity was significantly lower in multiple sclerosis patients than controls, suggesting substantial peripheral T-cell clonal expansion. The multiple sclerosis patient group was slightly younger than the control group.

About this clonotype itself: Its antigen is unknown. The input lacks base qualities; no much larger clone sits a single base away.

For this chain, trimming is 3 bases at the V end and 10 bases at the J end, and the number of junction bases without a gene match is 11. The cysteine opens and the phenylalanine closes a CDR3 of 15 amino acids. The CDR3 DNA has 45 bases and is translated from base 1. For CDR1 and CDR2, the germline V gene lists KGHDR and SFDVKD. To demonstrate the VDJtools post-analysis software, TCR beta repertoires were profiled from the peripheral blood of about 13 young patients with multiple sclerosis. Multiple sclerosis patients were children and adolescents aged about 6 to 16 years. The library was obtained by PCR. Reads for this sample came from an Illumina HiSeq 2500. Unique molecular identifiers were incorporated into TCR beta cDNA libraries to reduce PCR and sequencing biases. Per 1 to 10 million input T cells, approximately 500,000 cDNA molecules were obtained, such that each molecule approximated one T cell. The patient libraries were prepared and sequenced using the same protocol as the earlier healthy control dataset. Samples belonging to the same batch were prepared together, multiplexed and sequenced on a shared HiSeq lane. Regarding the original processing steps: Raw barcoded reads were processed with MIGEC, discarding single-read molecular identifier groups before consensus assembly and CDR3 extraction. VDJtools was used for post-analysis of the clonotype tables, and diversity was normalized by down-sampling every dataset to the size of the smallest sample. To correct batch-related cross-sample contamination, repertoire overlap clustering matched CDR3 amino acid sequences but not nucleotide sequences. In TCRdb, the public reads were trimmed at Q25 with fastp and aligned with MiXCR, with productive beta chains retained. For every CDR3 protein sequence, its rows merge into one entry that carries the most common genes and DNA. The V and J calls were not made by the authors but by TCRdb's processing. Here the sample has about 540,000 distinct CDR3 sequences; under 40% occur a single time. 4.5% to 7.5% of the sample comes from the top ten.

The sequencing input was blood. This sequence was found in a girl aged 2-17 years with multiple sclerosis. The chain joins TRBV24-1 to TRBJ2-1; a stretch of 7 junction bases matches TRBD1. The CDR3 in this case is CATSDLDRASGEQFF. The nucleotide sequence reads as follows: TGTGCCACCAGTGATCTAGACAGGGCCTCCGGGGAGCAGTTCTTC.